This TCR beta chain is from a study of a mutant IDH1 vaccine in newly diagnosed glioma. This clone was detected a few times. Its antigen remains unknown. Time point indicated: week 47, end of study. Each vaccine dose was 300 ug of mutant IDH1 20-mer peptide, with topical imiquimod. This CDR3 region has 16 residues. Germline V gene data show CDR1 as SGHVS and CDR2 as FQNEAQ. V was shortened by 1 base and J by 6 bases, with 16 bases between the two germline ends. Profiled with immunoSEQ multiplex PCR; TCRdb holds only in-frame clones, not every one. The table includes approximately 50,000 clones, around 83% detected once.

The clonotype was recovered from a woman aged 45-65 years with glioma. The chain carries TRBV7-8 and TRBJ2-1; perhaps TRBD2 as D (5 bases). This specimen consisted of PBMCs, obtained from a glioma patient whose treatment included an IDH1 peptide vaccine. CDR3 DNA: TGTGCCAGCAGCTTAGGGAGCGGTACCCCGTTCAATGAGCAGTTCTTC. Amino acids: CASSLGSGTPFNEQFF. The full variable domain, completed using reference TRBV7-8 and TRBJ2-1, is GAGVSQSPRYKVAKRGQDVALRCDPISGHVSLFWYQQALGQGPEFLTYFQNEAQLDKSGLPSDRFFAERPEGSVSTLKIQRTQQEDSAVYLCASSLGSGTPFNEQFFGPGTRLTVL.